The 26 T cell receptor beta chains presented below share a single source sample, sequenced in a study of cytomegalovirus exposure and HLA in healthy donors (dated by TCRdb to between 2016 and 2019). Library prep was done by the immunoSEQ multiplex PCR assay. For the multiplex PCR, a mixture combining 60 forward primers for TCR Vbeta segments and 13 reverse primers for TCR Jbeta segments was used. As stored in TCRdb, this immuneACCESS dataset retains in-frame rearrangements with V and J assigned. A fraction of the clones does not appear; measured against another copy, unresolved V genes explain less than half of the discrepancy, and the remainder lacks a known reason. The sample yields some 150,000 clones; 65% to 80% were counted once. The ten top clones hold about 2% of the sample. The sample consisted of PBMCs. All receptors come from a man aged 35-49 years in good health and CMV-seronegative.

The CDR3 loop reads CASTKGRDLYNEQFF. The CDR3, as DNA: TGTGCCAGCACCAAGGGGCGGGATCTGTACAATGAGCAGTTCTTC. This chain uses TRBV28 with TRBJ2-1; possible D gene TRBD2, 6 bases. Trimming took 7 bases from V and 4 from J, leaving 17 bases between them. The CDR3 loop spans 15 amino acids. The germline gives CDR1 MDHEN, CDR2 SYDVKM. The full variable domain, rest sourced from reference TRBV28 and TRBJ2-1, is DVKVTQSSRYLVKRTGEKVFLECVQDMDHENMFWYRQDPGLGLRLIYFSYDVKMKEKGDIPEGYSVSREKKERFSLILESASTNQTSMYLCASTKGRDLYNEQFFGPGTRLTVL.

The V call is TRBV6-1, the J call TRBJ2-1, with D possibly being TRBD1 (6 bases). The CDR3 length is 20 residues. Germline V gene lookup returns CDR1 MNHNS and CDR2 SASEGT. Trimming took off 0 bases at V and 5 bases at J, with 26 bases between the two ends. CDR3 protein: CASSEAGPEVRSGQNNEQFF. CDR3 nucleotides: TGTGCCAGCAGTGAAGCAGGACCCGAAGTGCGGTCGGGACAAAACAATGAGCAGTTCTTC.

The chain carries TRBV7-8 and TRBJ2-3; 7 nucleotides line up with TRBD1. The V gene end was trimmed by 1 base and the J gene end by 8 bases; junction bases not matched to a gene: 6. The CDR3 has 14 residues. The germline gives CDR1 SGHVS, CDR2 FQNEAQ. The CDR3 reads CASSLEDRVVTQYF. The CDR3 DNA is TGTGCCAGCAGCTTAGAAGACAGGGTGGTTACGCAGTATTTT.

The chain joins TRBV6-1 to TRBJ2-1; D unresolved. Germline V CDR1 and CDR2: MNHNS, SASEGT. The CDR3 loop spans 13 amino acids. Between the trimmed V and J ends, which lost 5 bases and 2 bases, there was a span of 7 bases. Here the CDR3 reads CASSPRTYNEQFF. The CDR3, as DNA: TGTGCCAGCAGTCCCCGTACCTACAATGAGCAGTTCTTC.

The rearrangement joins TRBV9 to TRBJ2-3; a possible D gene is TRBD1 (6 bases). CDR1 and CDR2 (germline): SGDLS, YYNGEE. V lost 3 bases to trimming and J lost 1 base, with 12 bases between them. CDR3 length equals 15 residues. The CDR3 loop reads CASSALGAGTDTQYF. The CDR3, as DNA: TGTGCCAGCAGCGCCTTGGGGGCTGGCACAGATACGCAGTATTTT.

This clone has a handful of counts. This chain uses TRBV11-3 with TRBJ2-5; the D gene is possibly TRBD2 (6 bases). The CDR3 is 13 residues long. CDR1 is SGHNT, CDR2 YENEEA, per germline. V lost 1 base, J lost 6 bases, and 9 bases lay in between. Written as DNA, the CDR3 is TGTGCCAGCAGCTTAGGGGGAGGAAAGACCCAGTACTTC. Translating gives CASSLGGGKTQYF.

The chain employs TRBV6-7 and TRBJ2-7; D gene uncertain. TRBV6-7 is recorded as an ORF, its role being uncertain. The CDR3 loop spans 16 amino acids. With 2 bases removed from V and 3 bases from J, the gap between germline ends came to 17 bases. CDR3 nucleotide sequence: TGTGCCAGCAGTTACCCTCAGCCCGAGGTTAGCTACGAGCAGTACTTC. Translation: CASSYPQPEVSYEQYF.

This clone occurred a few times. The V gene is TRBV5-3, the J gene TRBJ2-5; 7 positions agree with TRBD2. The end of the DNA fits TRBJ2-7 better, so the J call may be wrong. TRBV5-3 has ORF status, its function being uncertain. The CDR3 contains 16 residues. The CDR3 coding sequence is TGTGCCAGAAGCTTGAGTACTGGACTAGTGTCCTACGAGCAGTACTTC. Its translation: CARSLSTGLVSYEQYF.

This clone was seen a single time. The chain carries TRBV30 and TRBJ1-2, with 8 bases lining up with TRBD1. CDR3 length: 14 amino acids. Germline V gene lookup returns CDR1 GTSNPN and CDR2 SVGIG (reference sequence). The V gene end was trimmed by 5 bases and the J gene end by 5 bases; junction bases not matched to a gene: 10. This CDR3 is CAWEGGRDRYGYTF. In DNA, the CDR3 is TGTGCCTGGGAGGGGGGAAGGGACAGGTATGGCTACACCTTC.

The chain combines TRBV15 with TRBJ2-3; 7 bases are shared with TRBD2. This CDR3 is built from 15 residues. CDR1 is LNHNV, CDR2 YYDKDF, per germline (reference sequence). V lost 0 bases to trimming and J lost 6 bases; unmatched junction nucleotides: 6. The CDR3 nucleotides read TGTGCCACCAGCAGAGATGGGAGGGAGAAGGATACGCAGTATTTT. Translation: CATSRDGREKDTQYF.

The chain employs TRBV14 and TRBJ2-1; D is possibly TRBD2 (6 bases). The CDR3 totals 13 residues. Germline CDR1 and CDR2: SGHDN and FVKESK. V lost 4 bases, J lost 9 bases, and 13 bases lay in between. The CDR3 loop is CASSPSGVSEQFF. The CDR3 DNA sequence: TGTGCCAGCAGCCCATCGGGGGTGAGTGAGCAGTTCTTC.

The genes are TRBV7-2 and TRBJ2-7; D remains ambiguous. This CDR3 comprises 15 residues. V lost 1 base and J lost 1, with 11 bases in between. The germline CDR1 and CDR2 sequences are SGHTA and FQGNSA. This chain's CDR3 is CASSLGRGASYEQYF. The CDR3 region has the DNA TGTGCCAGCAGCTTAGGGCGAGGAGCTTCCTACGAGCAGTACTTC. Full variable domain (outside the CDR3, taken from reference TRBV7-2 and TRBJ2-7): GAGVSQSPSNKVTEKGKDVELRCDPISGHTALYWYRQSLGQGLEFLIYFQGNSAPDKSGLPSDRFSAERTGGSVSTLTIQRTQQEDSAVYLCASSLGRGASYEQYFGPGTRLTVT.

The DNA for the CDR3 is TGTGCCAGCAGTGAAACTGGGACAGGGGTCCTAGGGGGGCCCCAGCATTTT. Translating gives CASSETGTGVLGGPQHF. The chain combines TRBV2 with TRBJ1-5; the match to TRBD1 covers 10 bases. The CDR3 has 17 amino acids. Trimming cost V 2 bases and J 9 bases; bases outside gene matches: 13. Looked up from germline, CDR1 is SNHLY and CDR2 is FYNNEI.

V usage is TRBV4-3 and J usage is TRBJ2-7; D not certain. The length of the CDR3 is 14 residues. Deletions cut 1 base from V and 0 bases from J, with 7 bases between. Germline lookup yields CDR1 LGHNA and CDR2 YSLEER. CDR3 sequence: CASSQVLRSYEQYF. The CDR3 nucleotides read TGCGCCAGCAGCCAAGTTTTGCGCTCCTACGAGCAGTACTTC.

This clone was observed a few times. This chain uses TRBV5-1 with TRBJ1-1; TRBD1 matches 7 bases. V shed 0 bases and J 0 bases; nucleotides not matched to a gene: 2. The CDR3 length is 15 residues. Germline CDR1 and CDR2: SGHRS and YFSETQ. CDR3 coding DNA: TGCGCCAGCAGCTTGGCCACAGGGGTGAACACTGAAGCTTTCTTT. Encoded protein: CASSLATGVNTEAFF.

This clone was detected only once. One junction end does not reproduce the germline sequence, and a read error may be involved. This chain uses TRBV2 with TRBJ2-6, with D tentatively TRBD1 (5 bases). In germline, CDR1 is SNHLY, CDR2 FYNNEI. This CDR3 is built from 15 residues. Here the CDR3 DNA reads TGTGCCAGCAGTGATCCAAGTTCTGGGGCCAACGGCCTGACTTTC. Translation gives CASSDPSSGANGLTF.

The sample holds one count of this clone. This chain joins TRBV5-5 and TRBJ1-5; 9 positions match TRBD1. V gave up 0 bases and J gave up 7 bases; unmatched junction bases: 5. The CDR3 is 15 residues long. CDR1 SGHKS and CDR2 YYEKEE come from the germline V gene (reference sequence). For the CDR3, the DNA is TGTGCCAGCAGCTTGGAGGGACAGGGAGGACAGCCCCAGCATTTT. Protein product: CASSLEGQGGQPQHF.

The chain uses TRBV6-5 and TRBJ1-5; a possible D gene is TRBD1 (5 bases). This CDR3 contains 15 residues. The ends were cut back, 0 bases at V and 7 bases at J, with 13 bases in the middle. Germline V gene lookup returns CDR1 MNHEY and CDR2 SVGAGI. CDR3 loop: CASSYSRQGGQPQHF. The CDR3 region has the DNA TGTGCCAGCAGTTACTCCAGGCAGGGTGGCCAGCCCCAGCATTTT.

The V and J genes are TRBV19 and TRBJ2-5; TRBD1 might be the D (6 bases). V shed 5 bases and J shed 4 bases, with 11 bases lying between them. Germline V gene sequence: CDR1 LNHDA, CDR2 SQIVND (reference sequence). The CDR3 runs 13 residues. The CDR3 DNA is TGTGCCAGTAGTGTACAGGGTACAGAGACCCAGTACTTC. This codes for CASSVQGTETQYF.

The V call is TRBV5-5, the J call TRBJ1-4, with D maybe TRBD1 (5 bases). CDR3 length: 17 residues. The V gene lost 2 bases and the J gene lost 7 bases, with 21 bases spanning the gap. CDR1 and CDR2 from the germline V gene are SGHKS and YYEKEE (reference sequence). The CDR3, as DNA: TGTGCCAGCAGCTTCAAAAGGTTATCGGGGGGACGTGAAAAACTGTTTTTT. Its protein product is CASSFKRLSGGREKLFF.

The CDR3 reads CASTQLGQRNNEQFF. The CDR3 coding sequence is TGTGCCAGCACCCAACTAGGGCAGCGAAACAATGAGCAGTTCTTC. The chain employs TRBV28 and TRBJ2-1; D is perhaps TRBD2 (5 bases). Deletions cut 7 bases from V and 5 bases from J, with 18 bases between. CDR3 length: 15 residues. Per germline, CDR1 MDHEN and CDR2 SYDVKM.

V is TRBV27 and J is TRBJ1-2, with TRBD1 matching over 8 bases. CDR3 length equals 14 residues. Germline V gives CDR1 MNHEY, CDR2 SMNVEV (reference sequence). V lost 8 bases to trimming and J lost 6 bases; unmatched junction nucleotides: 11. The CDR3 DNA reads TGTGCCAGCCGGACCGACAGGGGCGGGCATGGCTACACCTTC. It encodes CASRTDRGGHGYTF.

This chain connects TRBV28 to TRBJ2-7; TRBD1 aligns across 8 bases. Germline V gene lookup returns CDR1 MDHEN and CDR2 SYDVKM. J was trimmed by 5 bases and V by 3 bases; bases with no gene match: 6. The length of the CDR3 is 14 residues. The CDR3 sequence: CASSFLDRDDEQYF. The CDR3, as DNA: TGTGCCAGCAGTTTCCTGGACAGGGACGACGAGCAGTACTTC.

The chain links TRBV5-4 to TRBJ1-1; the D gene is possibly TRBD1 (5 bases). Germline values: CDR1 SGHNT, CDR2 YYREEE (reference sequence). Trimming pared 0 bases from V and 5 bases from J, leaving 17 bases between. This CDR3 contains 16 residues. The CDR3 region has the DNA TGTGCCAGCAGCTTGGGTTTTACGGTAGGGGATACTGAAGCTTTCTTT. Encoded protein: CASSLGFTVGDTEAFF.

This rearrangement joins TRBV2 to TRBJ1-3; D uncertain. Germline CDR1 is SNHLY and CDR2 is FYNNEI. Trimming took 1 base from V and 4 from J, leaving 8 bases between them. CDR3 length: 14 amino acids. DNA for the CDR3: TGTGCCAGCAGTGAAGGGGCGGGCGGAAACACCATATATTTT. Its protein is CASSEGAGGNTIYF.

CDR3 sequence reads: CASSHRDDREWQETQYF. The CDR3 region has the DNA TGTGCCAGCAGCCACCGGGATGACAGGGAGTGGCAAGAGACCCAGTACTTC. The genes are TRBV21-1 and TRBJ2-5; the D call TRBD1 from the table was never checked on the DNA. TRBV21-1 is a pseudogene locus. CDR3 length: 17 residues.